Listed below are T cell receptor beta chains from one sample, sequenced in a study of CD8 T cells in Susac syndrome. In TCRdb, the immunoSEQ multiplex PCR reads were re-called with MiXCR into one record per CDR3 protein. The data contain 200,000 to 250,000 distinct CDR3 sequences, about 94% of them seen just once; the ten biggest clones take up under 0.2%. The sequenced sample was CD4+ T cells from PBMCs. These receptors were obtained from a human donor with Susac syndrome. CDR3s include the opening cysteine and the closing phenylalanine or tryptophan. The D gene is left open where the match is weak. Size values are once, few and many counts, or a class for expanded clones, and some rows have none.

v_call	clone_size	d_call	j_call	cdr3_aa	cdr3_nt
TRBV14	-	TRBD1	TRBJ1-2	CASSQAIGTGGYTF	TGTGCCAGCAGCCAAGCGATCGGGACAGGGGGCTACACCTTC
TRBV28	-	TRBD2	TRBJ2-5	CASSRAGMGETQYF	TGTGCCAGCAGCCGAGCGGGGATGGGGGAGACCCAGTACTTC
TRBV6-6	-	TRBD2	TRBJ2-1	CASSWTSVAYNEQFF	TGTGCCAGCAGTTGGACTAGCGTCGCCTACAATGAGCAGTTCTTC
TRBV30	-	TRBD1	TRBJ2-1	CAWAPDRAGDEQFF	TGTGCCTGGGCCCCGGACAGGGCTGGCGATGAGCAGTTCTTC
TRBV29-1	once	TRBD1	TRBJ2-3	CSVEDRQGSTDTQYF	TGCAGCGTTGAAGACAGACAGGGTAGCACAGATACGCAGTATTTT
TRBV10-3	-	TRBD2	TRBJ2-7	CAIGSSGGVSYEQYF	TGTGCCATCGGATCTAGCGGCGGCGTCTCCTACGAGCAGTACTTC
TRBV6-5	-	TRBD1	TRBJ1-5	CASSPRGFGNQPQHF	TGTGCCAGCAGTCCCAGGGGGTTCGGCAATCAGCCCCAGCATTTT
TRBV7-2	-	TRBD1	TRBJ1-1	CASSRDSGMNTEAFF	TGTGCCAGCAGCCGGGACAGCGGTATGAACACTGAAGCTTTCTTT
TRBV21-1	-	-	TRBJ2-6	CASSPQGSSGANVLTF	TGTGCCAGCAGCCCACAGGGTTCCTCTGGGGCCAACGTCCTGACTTTC
TRBV12-3/TRBV12-4	-	-	TRBJ1-3	CANTQTARSGNTIYF	TGTGCCAACACTCAGACGGCCCGCTCTGGAAACACCATATATTTT
TRBV29-1	-	-	TRBJ1-1	CSVAADLMNTEAFF	TGCAGCGTTGCGGCAGACTTAATGAACACTGAAGCTTTCTTT
TRBV20-1	-	-	TRBJ2-1	CSARVGLPSYNEQFF	TGCAGTGCTAGAGTGGGACTGCCCTCCTACAATGAGCAGTTCTTC
TRBV6-5	-	TRBD1	TRBJ1-1	CASSYGTGNTEAFF	TGTGCCAGCAGTTACGGGACAGGGAACACTGAAGCTTTCTTT
TRBV12-3/TRBV12-4	-	-	TRBJ2-3	CASSLARDFVTDTQYF	TGTGCCAGCAGTTTAGCTCGGGACTTTGTGACAGATACGCAGTATTTT
TRBV6-1	-	TRBD1	TRBJ1-5	CASRDRMGNQPQHF	TGTGCCAGCAGGGACAGGATGGGCAATCAGCCCCAGCATTTT
TRBV11-2	-	-	TRBJ2-4	CASSQSQGIQYF	TGTGCCAGCAGCCAGAGTCAGGGCATTCAGTACTTC
TRBV3-1	-	-	TRBJ1-3	CASSQASLGGNTIYF	TGTGCCAGCAGCCAAGCATCACTCGGTGGAAACACCATATATTTT
TRBV9	-	-	TRBJ2-1	CASSVAGGALANEQFF	TGTGCCAGCAGCGTAGCAGGGGGGGCCCTCGCCAATGAGCAGTTCTTC
TRBV20-1	-	TRBD1	TRBJ2-3	CSGGDRGIDSTDTQYF	TGCAGTGGAGGGGACAGGGGCATCGATAGCACAGATACGCAGTATTTT
TRBV9	once	-	TRBJ2-2	CASSAGGLRAGELFF	TGTGCCAGCAGCGCCGGGGGACTTAGAGCCGGGGAGCTGTTTTTT
TRBV20-1	-	TRBD1	TRBJ2-1	CSARKGTGKFPFEQFF	TGCAGTGCTAGGAAAGGGACAGGGAAGTTCCCCTTTGAGCAGTTCTTC
TRBV20-1	-	TRBD2	TRBJ2-7	CSAALGAGGLHEQYF	TGCAGTGCTGCTTTGGGCGCGGGGGGGCTCCACGAGCAGTACTTC